These T cell receptor beta chains were read from a single sample in a study of T cell changes during pregnancy in multiple sclerosis. This table comes from immunoSEQ multiplex PCR, and its TCRdb copy is limited to in-frame clones, with some not included. The sample holds about 100,000 clones; 75% to 95% are singletons and the top ten take 2.5% to 3.5%. The sequencing used peripheral blood, collected in the second trimester of pregnancy. The receptor set was obtained from a female donor with multiple sclerosis, enrolled in a pregnancy study. Each CDR3 is given with its conserved first and last residue. The order of the fields is V gene, clone size, J gene, D gene, CDR3 DNA, CDR3 protein. D genes are given only for firm matches. For some rows the clone size is stated as once, few or many, or as a class when expanded; others skip it.

V: TRBV7-2
size: NA
J: TRBJ1-5
D: NA
DNA: TGTGCCAGCAGCCTATCGCCGGGGGGTAGCAATCAGCCCCAGCATTTT
CDR3: CASSLSPGGSNQPQHF

V: TRBV28
size: NA
J: TRBJ2-7
D: NA
DNA: TGTGCCAGCAGTTTATCGGGCGGGCCCTCCTACGAGCAGTACTTC
CDR3: CASSLSGGPSYEQYF

V: TRBV5-1
size: NA
J: TRBJ2-1
D: NA
DNA: TGCGCCAGCAGCGCCGGGGCAGGGGTGATCAATGAGCAGTTCTTC
CDR3: CASSAGAGVINEQFF

V: TRBV5-6
size: NA
J: TRBJ2-7
D: NA
DNA: TGTGCCAGCAGCTTTCGACAGGTGAGCTCCTACGAGCAGTACTTC
CDR3: CASSFRQVSSYEQYF

V: TRBV6-5
size: NA
J: TRBJ1-2
D: NA
DNA: TGTGCCAGCAGTTCCCTACAGCTAAATAACTATGGCTACACCTTC
CDR3: CASSSLQLNNYGYTF

V: TRBV5-6
size: NA
J: TRBJ2-6
D: NA
DNA: TGTGCCAGCAGCCCTCGGGACTTCTGGGGCTCTGGGGCCAACGTCCTGACTTTC
CDR3: CASSPRDFWGSGANVLTF

V: TRBV4-2
size: few
J: TRBJ1-5
D: NA
DNA: TGTGCCAGCAGCCAAGGACAGGAAAATCAGCCCCAGCATTTT
CDR3: CASSQGQENQPQHF

V: TRBV28
size: NA
J: TRBJ2-7
D: TRBD2
DNA: TGTGCCAGCAGTTTCAGCGGGATAAGGGACGGCGAGCAGTACTTC
CDR3: CASSFSGIRDGEQYF

V: TRBV15
size: NA
J: TRBJ2-3
D: TRBD2
DNA: TGTGCCACCAGCAGAGGGACTAGCGGACTCACAGATACGCAGTATTTT
CDR3: CATSRGTSGLTDTQYF

V: TRBV27
size: NA
J: TRBJ2-7
D: TRBD1
DNA: TGTGCCAGCAGTTTCGACAGGGGCCTCTACGAGCAGTACTTC
CDR3: CASSFDRGLYEQYF

V: TRBV5-8
size: NA
J: TRBJ2-7
D: TRBD1
DNA: TGTGCCAGCAGCTTGGCCCCGGGACAGGGAAGTGTACGCGAGCAGTACTTC
CDR3: CASSLAPGQGSVREQYF

V: TRBV4-1
size: NA
J: TRBJ1-5
D: TRBD1
DNA: TGCGCCAGCAGCCTCGGCCAGGGGGGTCAGCCCCAGCATTTT
CDR3: CASSLGQGGQPQHF

V: TRBV7-3
size: NA
J: TRBJ2-1
D: TRBD2
DNA: TGTGCCAGCAGCCCCCGGGCTAGCGGGAGGGCCGGGTACAATGAGCAGTTCTTC
CDR3: CASSPRASGRAGYNEQFF

V: TRBV9
size: NA
J: TRBJ2-5
D: NA
DNA: TGTGCCAGCAGCGGCCCGTGGGAGGAGACCCAGTACTTC
CDR3: CASSGPWEETQYF

V: TRBV21-1
size: NA
J: TRBJ1-2
D: NA
DNA: TGTGCCAGCAGCAAAGAGGGGGACAGGGGTAACTATGGCTACACCTTC
CDR3: CASSKEGDRGNYGYTF

V: TRBV28
size: NA
J: TRBJ2-1
D: TRBD1
DNA: TGTGCCAGCAGTTTCCGGGGACAGGCTAATGAGCAGTTCTTC
CDR3: CASSFRGQANEQFF

V: TRBV2
size: NA
J: TRBJ2-2
D: NA
DNA: TGTGCCAGCAGCGGGCCCCGGGCGGGCACCGGGGAGCTGTTTTTT
CDR3: CASSGPRAGTGELFF

V: TRBV19
size: once
J: TRBJ2-7
D: TRBD1
DNA: TGTGCCAGCAAGTGGGAACGGGGACAGGTATACGAGCAGTACTTC
CDR3: CASKWERGQVYEQYF

V: TRBV7-9
size: NA
J: TRBJ1-5
D: TRBD1
DNA: TGTGCCAGCAGCTGGACAGGAGGCAATCAGCCCCAGCATTTT
CDR3: CASSWTGGNQPQHF

V: TRBV18
size: few
J: TRBJ2-7
D: TRBD1
DNA: TGTGCCAGCTCCCAAGTCCAGGGGGCGGCGAGCGAGCAGTACTTC
CDR3: CASSQVQGAASEQYF

V: TRBV28
size: NA
J: TRBJ1-1
D: NA
DNA: TGTGCCAGCAGCCGGGGGAGGGCGAACACTGAAGCTTTCTTT
CDR3: CASSRGRANTEAFF

V: TRBV7-9
size: NA
J: TRBJ1-1
D: TRBD1
DNA: TGTGCCAGCAGCTTATTGAGGGACAGGGGGCACACTGAAGCTTTCTTT
CDR3: CASSLLRDRGHTEAFF

V: TRBV15
size: NA
J: TRBJ2-1
D: NA
DNA: TGTGCCACCAGTCTAGCCTCCTACAATGAGCAGTTCTTC
CDR3: CATSLASYNEQFF

V: TRBV25-1
size: NA
J: TRBJ2-6
D: TRBD2
DNA: TGTGCCAGCAGTGGAGGGACTATCTCTGGGGCCAACGTCCTGACTTTC
CDR3: CASSGGTISGANVLTF

V: TRBV27
size: once
J: TRBJ1-5
D: NA
DNA: TGTGCCAGCAGTTTGTCACAGGTCAATCAGCCCCAGCATTTT
CDR3: CASSLSQVNQPQHF

V: TRBV2
size: NA
J: TRBJ1-2
D: TRBD1
DNA: TGTGCCAGCAGACCGACCTTGGACAGGGGTGGCTATGGCTACACCTTC
CDR3: CASRPTLDRGGYGYTF

V: TRBV6-6
size: once
J: TRBJ1-1
D: TRBD1
DNA: TGTGCCAGCAGTTCCTGGGACAGTATTGAAGCTTTCTTT
CDR3: CASSSWDSIEAFF

V: TRBV7-2
size: once
J: TRBJ2-1
D: NA
DNA: TGTGCCAGCAGCTTAGCGAGTAACTCCTACAATGAGCAGTTCTTC
CDR3: CASSLASNSYNEQFF

V: TRBV4-1
size: NA
J: TRBJ2-7
D: NA
DNA: TGCGCCAGCAGCCAAGGCCGAGGGGGGGCTAATTCCTACGAGCAGTACTTC
CDR3: CASSQGRGGANSYEQYF

V: TRBV6-1
size: once
J: TRBJ1-3
D: TRBD1
DNA: TGTGCCAGCAGTGAGTACGACAGGGGGGCCACTGGAAACACCATATATTTT
CDR3: CASSEYDRGATGNTIYF

V: TRBV20-1
size: NA
J: TRBJ2-1
D: TRBD1
DNA: TGCAGTGTAGGGGGCGGGAATGAGCAGTTCTTC
CDR3: CSVGGGNEQFF

V: TRBV19
size: NA
J: TRBJ2-7
D: TRBD2
DNA: TGTGCCAGTAGTACCTACGCGGGAGGGGGAGAAGGTTACGAGCAGTACTTC
CDR3: CASSTYAGGGEGYEQYF

V: TRBV29-1
size: NA
J: TRBJ1-2
D: TRBD1
DNA: TGCAGCGCCGAGGTTTGGACAGGGTATGGCTACACCTTC
CDR3: CSAEVWTGYGYTF

V: TRBV6-5
size: NA
J: TRBJ2-2
D: NA
DNA: TGTGCCAGCAGTTACTCTAGCGGCGCGAACACCGGGGAGCTGTTTTTT
CDR3: CASSYSSGANTGELFF

V: TRBV27
size: NA
J: TRBJ2-3
D: TRBD1
DNA: TGTGCCAGCAGCTCCCGTGGGGACAGGCGCACAGATACGCAGTATTTT
CDR3: CASSSRGDRRTDTQYF

V: TRBV27
size: NA
J: TRBJ2-6
D: NA
DNA: TGTGCCAGCAGTTTAACAGGGTTTGCTTCTGGGGCCAACGTCCTGACTTTC
CDR3: CASSLTGFASGANVLTF

V: TRBV11-2
size: NA
J: TRBJ1-4
D: NA
DNA: TGTGCCAGCAGCGAGGACATCTCCGAAAAACTGTTTTTT
CDR3: CASSEDISEKLFF

V: TRBV7-2
size: NA
J: TRBJ1-1
D: NA
DNA: TGTGCCAGCAGCCCTTATCGGGGTGGGAACACTGAAGCTTTCTTT
CDR3: CASSPYRGGNTEAFF

V: TRBV28
size: NA
J: TRBJ2-5
D: TRBD2
DNA: TGTGCCAGCAGCCGCGGGGGAGCGACGGGGACCCAGTACTTC
CDR3: CASSRGGATGTQYF

V: TRBV28
size: NA
J: TRBJ1-2
D: NA
DNA: TGTGCCACCAGGGAGGGTTGGGTAACTGGCTACACCTTC
CDR3: CATREGWVTGYTF

V: TRBV5-1
size: NA
J: TRBJ1-1
D: NA
DNA: TGCGCCAGCAGCTTTACAGCCTCGAACACTGAAGCTTTCTTT
CDR3: CASSFTASNTEAFF

V: TRBV5-1
size: NA
J: TRBJ1-1
D: TRBD1
DNA: TGCGCCAGCAGCCTCGGGACAGGGGGCGCAACTGAAGCTTTCTTT
CDR3: CASSLGTGGATEAFF